This entry lists 15 T cell receptor beta chains sequenced from one sample in a study of response to subunit inactivated influenza vaccine. TCRdb reanalysed the RT-PCR reads using MiXCR and keeps one entry per CDR3 protein. The sample carries roughly 670,000 distinct CDR3 sequences, around 13% recorded once. Sample: PBMCs from blood, taken around two weeks before vaccination. The receptors here all came from a man aged 50 to 60 who received an inactivated influenza vaccine.

This chain links TRBV28 with TRBJ2-3; D may be TRBD1 or TRBD2 (6 bases each). V lost 9 bases to trimming and J lost 1 base, with 14 bases between them. The germline V gene encodes CDR1 MDHEN and CDR2 SYDVKM. The CDR3 consists of 14 residues. The CDR3 loop reads CASRGRPRTDTQYF. The CDR3 nucleotides read TGTGCCAGTAGGGGGAGGCCGCGCACAGATACGCAGTATTTT.

This clonotype was seen ten or more times. A junction boundary mismatches the germline segment, possibly from a read error. The gene calls are TRBV4-2 and TRBJ2-7; TRBD1 matches at 8 bases. Per the germline V gene, CDR1 is LGHNA and CDR2 is YNFKEQ. The length of the CDR3 is 15 residues. CDR3 nucleotide sequence: TGCGCCAGCAGCCAAGTAGGACAGGGATCCTACGAGCAGTACTTC. Translation: CASSQVGQGSYEQYF.

As to this clonotype: Relative to the germline gene, one junction end is altered; a read error may explain this. The chain combines TRBV6-5 with TRBJ2-5; a possible D gene is TRBD1 (6 bases). The CDR3 spans 16 residues. The germline V gene encodes CDR1 MNHEY and CDR2 SVGAGI. The CDR3 coding sequence is TGTGCCAGCAGTTACGGTGCTAGCAGGGGATGGGAGACCCAGTATTTC. This translates into CASSYGASRGWETQYF.

This clonotype was detected many times. V gene TRBV6-2 or TRBV6-3 combines with J gene TRBJ2-1; a weak D match, TRBD2 (5 bases). The CDR3 runs 13 residues. Trimming took 3 bases from V and 5 from J, leaving 8 bases between them. Germline V gene sequence: CDR1 MNHEY, CDR2 SVGEGT. CDR3 bases: TGTGCCAGCAGTTATACGGGGAACAATGAGCAGTTCTTC. Protein sequence: CASSYTGNNEQFF.

This clonotype has at least ten counts. The V gene is TRBV7-9, the J gene TRBJ2-3; 10 bases fit TRBD2. The CDR3 runs 14 residues. V was pared by 5 bases and J by 6 bases, with 5 bases of the junction left unmatched. Germline lookup yields CDR1 SEHNR and CDR2 FQNEAQ (reference sequence). The chain's CDR3 is CASSPLAGVDTQYF. The CDR3 DNA is TGTGCCAGCAGCCCGCTAGCGGGGGTCGATACGCAGTATTTT. The full variable domain, in which reference TRBV7-9 and TRBJ2-3 provide the parts outside the CDR3, is DTGVSQNPRHKITKRGQNVTFRCDPISEHNRLYWYRQTLGQGPEFLTYFQNEAQLEKSRLLSDRFSAERPKGSFSTLEIQRTEQGDSAMYLCASSPLAGVDTQYFGPGTRLTVL.

The chain combines TRBV5-5 with TRBJ2-2; D call uncertain. Germline values: CDR1 SGHKS, CDR2 YYEKEE (reference sequence). The V gene lost 4 bases and the J gene lost 0 bases, with 7 bases spanning the gap. The CDR3 totals 14 residues. The CDR3 sequence: CASSVHSNTGELFF. CDR3 nucleotide sequence: TGTGCCAGCAGCGTACACTCGAACACCGGGGAGCTGTTTTTT.

This clonotype has at least ten counts. The rearrangement uses TRBV6-5 and TRBJ1-5; 8 bases match TRBD1. The CDR3 is 18 amino acids. CDR1 and CDR2 from the germline V gene are MNHEY and SVGAGI. V shed 0 bases, J shed 2 bases, and the junction held 9 bases outside the gene matches. This CDR3 is CASSYSGGQGGGNQPQHF. The DNA of the CDR3 is TGTGCCAGCAGTTACTCCGGCGGACAGGGCGGAGGCAATCAGCCCCAGCATTTT.

This clonotype was observed a handful of times. This rearrangement joins TRBV6-1 to TRBJ1-5, with D hard to call. The CDR3 loop spans 14 amino acids. V lost 5 bases, J lost 1 base, and 9 bases lay in between. In germline, CDR1 is MNHNS, CDR2 SASEGT. For the CDR3, the DNA is TGTGCCAGCAGTACCGGGATAAGCAATCAGCCCCAGCATTTT. Its translation: CASSTGISNQPQHF.

The chain combines TRBV11-2 with TRBJ2-3; TRBD1 matches at 8 bases. J lost 1 base, V lost 7 bases, and 13 bases had no gene match. Germline CDR1 SGHAT, CDR2 FQNNGV. The CDR3 consists of 17 residues. The chain's CDR3 is CASTLADRGYGTDTQYF. The CDR3 DNA reads as TGTGCCAGCACCCTAGCCGACAGGGGATATGGCACAGATACGCAGTATTTT.

The rearrangement links TRBV7-2 to TRBJ1-1; D is perhaps TRBD1 (6 bases). V gave up 5 bases and J gave up 4 bases, with 17 bases separating them. This CDR3 contains 15 residues. Looked up from germline, CDR1 is SGHTA and CDR2 is FQGNSA. The DNA for the CDR3 is TGTGCCAGCAGCATCCGGACAGCTTCGGGCACTGAAGCTTTCTTT. Its protein product is CASSIRTASGTEAFF.

V and J are TRBV20-1 and TRBJ2-5; no definite D call. The CDR3 has 14 residues. The V end was cut by 3 bases, the J end by 6 bases, with 17 bases between. CDR1 is DFQATT, CDR2 SNEGSKA, per germline (reference sequence). The CDR3 region has the DNA TGCAGTGCTAGTTTTCCCTCAAACACTAAGACCCAGTACTTC. This codes for CSASFPSNTKTQYF.

This clonotype was detected a few times. The chain couples TRBV7-8 to TRBJ2-3; weak D call: TRBD2 (5 bases). The germline CDR1 and CDR2 sequences are SGHVS and FQNEAQ. The length of the CDR3 is 13 residues. V lost 5 bases to trimming and J lost 2 bases, with 8 bases between them. The CDR3 nucleotides are TGTGCCAGCAGCGGGAGCGTCACAGATACGCAGTATTTT. This encodes CASSGSVTDTQYF.

V gene TRBV7-2 combines with J gene TRBJ1-5; weak D call: TRBD1 (5 bases). CDR1 is SGHTA, CDR2 FQGNSA, per germline. V was pared by 4 bases and J by 1 base, with 8 bases between. The CDR3 runs 14 residues. The CDR3 nucleotides read TGTGCCAGCAGCTCGGGGGTGAGCAATCAGCCCCAGCATTTT. It translates to CASSSGVSNQPQHF.

The rearrangement uses TRBV6-1 and TRBJ2-2, with 11 bases fitting TRBD2. This CDR3 comprises 16 residues. Germline trimming cut 10 bases from V and 1 base from J; bases unmatched to any gene: 8. Germline CDR1 is MNHNS and CDR2 is SASEGT. CDR3 in amino acids: CATHRLAGRNTGELFF. The CDR3 DNA is TGTGCCACTCACCGACTAGCGGGGCGGAACACCGGGGAGCTGTTTTTT.

This chain joins TRBV4-3 and TRBJ2-2; D could derive from TRBD1 or TRBD2 (6 bases each). This CDR3 comprises 15 residues. Per germline, CDR1 LGHNA and CDR2 YSLEER. The ends were cut back, 0 bases at V and 6 bases at J, with 11 bases in the middle. The DNA of the CDR3 is TGCGCCAGCAGCCAAGATCGTCGGGGGCCCGGGGAGCTGTTTTTT. This sequence encodes CASSQDRRGPGELFF.